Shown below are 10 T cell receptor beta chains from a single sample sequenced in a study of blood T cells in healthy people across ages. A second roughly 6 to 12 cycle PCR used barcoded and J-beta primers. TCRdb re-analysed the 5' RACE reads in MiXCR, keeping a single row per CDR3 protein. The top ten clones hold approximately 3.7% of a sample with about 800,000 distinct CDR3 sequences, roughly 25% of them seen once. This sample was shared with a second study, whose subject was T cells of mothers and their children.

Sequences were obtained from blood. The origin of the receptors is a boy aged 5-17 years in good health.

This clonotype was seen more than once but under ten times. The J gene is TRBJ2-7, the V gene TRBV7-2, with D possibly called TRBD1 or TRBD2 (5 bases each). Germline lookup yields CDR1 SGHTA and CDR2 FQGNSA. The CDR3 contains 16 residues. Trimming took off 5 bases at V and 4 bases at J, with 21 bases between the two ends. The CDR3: CASSPQAPGPKYEQYF. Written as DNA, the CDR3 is TGTGCCAGCAGCCCGCAGGCCCCGGGACCAAAATACGAGCAGTACTTC.

In nucleotides, the CDR3 is TGTGCCACCACATCTGGCCGGAAAGAGACCCAGTACTTC. Amino acid sequence: CATTSGRKETQYF. This chain connects TRBV15 to TRBJ2-5; no reliable D call. V gave up 7 bases and J gave up 3 bases, with 12 bases separating them. This CDR3 is built from 13 residues. Germline assignment: CDR1 LNHNV and CDR2 YYDKDF (reference sequence). Using reference TRBV15 and TRBJ2-5 for the parts outside the CDR3, the full variable domain is DAMVIQNPRYQVTQFGKPVTLSCSQTLNHNVMYWYQQKSSQAPKLLFHYYDKDFNNEADTPDNFQSRRPNTSFCFLDIRSPGLGDTAMYLCATTSGRKETQYFGPGTRLLVL.

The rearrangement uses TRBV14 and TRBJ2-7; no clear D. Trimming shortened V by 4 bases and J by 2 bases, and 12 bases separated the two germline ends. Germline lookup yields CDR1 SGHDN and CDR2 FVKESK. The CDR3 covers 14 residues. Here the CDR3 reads CASSLRVQPYEQYF. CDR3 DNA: TGTGCCAGCAGCCTTAGGGTACAGCCCTACGAGCAGTACTTC.

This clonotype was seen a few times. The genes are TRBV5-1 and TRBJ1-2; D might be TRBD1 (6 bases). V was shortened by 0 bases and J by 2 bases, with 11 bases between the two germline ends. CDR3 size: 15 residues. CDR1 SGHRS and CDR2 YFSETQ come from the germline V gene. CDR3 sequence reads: CASSLDTGSNYGYTF. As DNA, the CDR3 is TGCGCCAGCAGCTTGGACACAGGGAGCAACTATGGCTACACCTTC. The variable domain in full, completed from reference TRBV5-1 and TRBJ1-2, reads KAGVTQTPRYLIKTRGQQVTLSCSPISGHRSVSWYQQTPGQGLQFLFEYFSETQRNKGNFPGRFSGRQFSNSRSEMNVSTLELGDSALYLCASSLDTGSNYGYTFGSGTRLTVV.

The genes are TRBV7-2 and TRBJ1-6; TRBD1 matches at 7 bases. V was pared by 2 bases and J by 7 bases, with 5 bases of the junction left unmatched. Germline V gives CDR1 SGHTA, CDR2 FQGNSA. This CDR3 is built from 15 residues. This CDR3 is CASSLMAGGNSPLHF. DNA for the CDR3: TGTGCCAGCAGCTTAATGGCAGGGGGGAATTCACCCCTCCACTTT.

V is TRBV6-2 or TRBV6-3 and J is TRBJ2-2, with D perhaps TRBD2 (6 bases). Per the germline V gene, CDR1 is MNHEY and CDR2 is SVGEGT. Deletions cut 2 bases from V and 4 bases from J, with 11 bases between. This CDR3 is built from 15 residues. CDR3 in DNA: TGTGCCAGCAGTTACCAGGGAGGAGGCACCGGGGAGCTGTTTTTT. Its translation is CASSYQGGGTGELFF.

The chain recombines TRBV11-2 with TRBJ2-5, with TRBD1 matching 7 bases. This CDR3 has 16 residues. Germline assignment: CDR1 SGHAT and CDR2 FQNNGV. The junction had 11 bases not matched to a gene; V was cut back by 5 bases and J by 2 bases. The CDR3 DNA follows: TGTGCCAGCAGCCGAGACAGGGCGAGAGGACAAGAGACCCAGTACTTC. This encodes CASSRDRARGQETQYF. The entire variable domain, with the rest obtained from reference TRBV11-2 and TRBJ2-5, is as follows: EAGVAQSPRYKIIEKRQSVAFWCNPISGHATLYWYQQILGQGPKLLIQFQNNGVVDDSQLPKDRFSAERLKGVDSTLKIQPAKLEDSAVYLCASSRDRARGQETQYFGPGTRLLVL.

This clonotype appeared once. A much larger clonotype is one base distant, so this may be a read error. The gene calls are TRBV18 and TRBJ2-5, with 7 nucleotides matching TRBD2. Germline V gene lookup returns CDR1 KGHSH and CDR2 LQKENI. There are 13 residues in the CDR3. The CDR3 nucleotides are TGTGCCAGCTCACCCGGACTAGAGGAGACCCTGTACTTC. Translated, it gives CASSPGLEETLYF.

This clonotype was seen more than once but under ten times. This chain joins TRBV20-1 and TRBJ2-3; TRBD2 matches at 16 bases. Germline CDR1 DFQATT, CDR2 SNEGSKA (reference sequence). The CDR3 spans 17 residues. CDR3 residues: CSYIPGTSGGAVDTQYF. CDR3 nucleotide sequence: TGCAGCTATATCCCCGGGACTAGCGGGGGGGCGGTAGATACGCAGTATTTT.

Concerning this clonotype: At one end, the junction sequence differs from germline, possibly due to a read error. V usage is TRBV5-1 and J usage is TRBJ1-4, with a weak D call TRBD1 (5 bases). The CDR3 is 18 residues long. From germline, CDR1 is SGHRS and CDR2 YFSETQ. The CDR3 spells CACSLGPGRGATNEKLFF. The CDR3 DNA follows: TGCGCCTGCAGCTTGGGTCCAGGGAGGGGCGCAACTAATGAAAAACTGTTTTTT.